Below, one T cell receptor beta chain is given with its context. V was shortened by 0 bases and J by 2 bases, with 9 bases between the two germline ends. The CDR3 sequence is 15 residues long. From germline, CDR1 is SGHRS and CDR2 YFSETQ. The sample belongs to a study of control samples from healthy donors and cancer patients. The repertoire was sequenced with immunoSEQ multiplex PCR; TCRdb's copy has only in-frame clones and lacks some. The data show over 85,000 clones, with 90% to 95% seen just once and over 1.3% held by the top ten. The specimen sequenced was blood. This chain connects TRBV5-1 to TRBJ2-1; D is possibly TRBD1 (6 bases). This clonotype was obtained from a young woman in good health. CDR3 in amino acids: CASSLAGAAYNEQFF. The CDR3 DNA follows: TGCGCCAGCAGCTTGGCAGGGGCAGCCTACAATGAGCAGTTCTTC.